This TCR beta chain was sequenced during a study of shared clonotypes between healthy human individuals. The germline gives CDR1 LNHDA, CDR2 SQIVND (reference sequence). CDR3 length: 10 amino acids. Trimming took 8 bases from V and 16 from J; bases not matched to a gene: 8. All the donors were Caucasian adults who lived in Nashville, Tennessee. Deep was the level used in running the assay. The sorted-subset replicate PCRs were given 200 ng DNA, which is tens of thousands of T cell genomes. TCRdb keeps only in-frame clones here, not all; method: immunoSEQ multiplex PCR. In the table there are roughly 700,000 clones, 90% of which are singletons.

The source material was memory CD8+ T cells from PBMCs. Subset in this sample: CD45RO+ cells pooled with CCR7-negative TemRA cells. The clonotype comes from a man younger than 35 in good health. Some clones in this sample may be carry-over from other donors' samples. This chain joins TRBV19 and TRBJ1-5; 7 positions agree with TRBD1. The DNA for the CDR3 is TGTGCCAGTGTTCTTGGGACAGTCCATTTT. It specifies CASVLGTVHF. The full variable domain, its missing parts supplied by reference TRBV19 and TRBJ1-5, is DGGITQSPKYLFRKEGQNVTLSCEQNLNHDAMYWYRQDPGQGLRLIYYSQIVNDFQKGDIAEGYSVSREKKESFPLTVTSAQKNPTAFYLCASVLGTVHFGDGTRLSIL.